This T cell receptor beta chain was captured in a study of blood T cell repertoires in COVID-19. Study-level background: PBMCs, B-cell-depleted T cells, or T cells were the source of the cDNA or gDNA that made up the material.

Participants reported their clinical history, and cohort assignment relied on those reports. Two negative PCRs, clearance, or symptom resolution characterized the recovered Cohort 3 donors. In the original analysis: Counts of nucleated cells, estimated from reference gene primer amplification, were obtained. Method: immunoSEQ multiplex PCR; TCRdb's copy keeps in-frame clones and lacks some. V and J calls and clone size are as listed in that table; D and trimming were resolved from the DNA. The table lists approximately 300,000 clones, more than 90% of them singletons. The junction had 2 bases not matched to a gene; V was cut back by 0 bases and J by 4 bases. Germline loops: CDR1 SGHTA, CDR2 FQGTGA. This CDR3 contains 16 residues.

The V gene is TRBV7-3, the J gene TRBJ2-2, with 10 bases lining up with TRBD2. The sequence was obtained from a woman aged 25 to 39 who had recovered from COVID-19. The sample consisted of PBMCs or T cells enriched from blood (not recorded which). CDR3 loop: CASSLTPSGSTGELFF. CDR3 bases: TGTGCCAGCAGCTTAACGCCTAGCGGGAGCACCGGGGAGCTGTTTTTT.